This T cell receptor beta chain was recovered during a study of blood T cell repertoires in COVID-19. Looking at the study overall: Sources were T cells, B-cell-depleted T cells, or PBMCs; the material itself was cDNA or gDNA.

This CDR3 has 17 residues. V was pared by 2 bases and J by 0 bases, with 14 bases between. Germline V lookup: CDR1 SNHLY, CDR2 FYNNEI. Data came from immunoSEQ multiplex PCR; TCRdb stores just in-frame clones and leaves some out. The sample records roughly 84,000 clones, less than 80% being singletons. Material: peripheral blood. The TCR sequence derives from a woman between 45 and 65 years old with acute or convalescent COVID-19. This chain uses TRBV2 with TRBJ1-3, with D perhaps matching TRBD1 (6 bases). The CDR3 region is CASSERRTASSGNTIYF. The CDR3 DNA is TGTGCCAGCAGTGAACGTAGGACAGCGAGCTCTGGAAACACCATATATTTT.